The T cell receptor beta chain described here comes from a study of PD-L1 blockade in urothelial cancer. Turning to the study itself: Median blood clonality was roughly 0.072, with tens of thousands of unique TCRs.

Overall study findings and caveats: In blood sampled pretreatment, TCR clonality below the median predicted better survival.

V lost 4 bases and J lost 4; bases outside the gene matches: 4. Germline V gene sequence: CDR1 SGHNT, CDR2 YYREEE (reference sequence). The CDR3 has 15 residues. The table came from immunoSEQ multiplex PCR; TCRdb's copy has only in-frame clones and leaves some out. The profile shows roughly 60,000 clones, approximately 80% of them singletons. As concerns this clone: Its antigen is undetermined.

This rearrangement joins TRBV5-4 to TRBJ1-4, with 10 bases identical to TRBD1. Specimen: PBMCs, collected around atezolizumab (anti-PD-L1) treatment. The sequence derives from a man in his sixties or seventies with urothelial cancer. CDR3 sequence reads: CASSGRTGGNEKLFF. CDR3 nucleotide sequence: TGTGCCAGCAGCGGACGGACAGGGGGTAATGAAAAACTGTTTTTT.